This is a list of T cell receptor beta chains from one sample in a study of blood T cell repertoires in COVID-19. Clones were sequenced by immunoSEQ multiplex PCR, and TCRdb holds only the in-frame ones, with some missing. Among approximately 110,000 clones listed, around 64% were seen once. The sample comprised peripheral blood. These receptors originate from a human donor with acute or convalescent COVID-19. The donor label of this sample is uncertain. CDR3s include the opening cysteine and the closing phenylalanine or tryptophan. The D gene is left open where the match is weak. Clone sizes are given selectively: once, few, many, or a class where the clone is expanded.

>TRBJ2-7|.|TRBV2|.
TGTGCCAGCAGTGAGGTCTCCACGGGCGAGCAGTACTTC
CASSEVSTGEQYF
>TRBJ2-1|.|TRBV19|.
TGTGCCAGTAGTACATTCACAGGCAGCTCCTACAATGAGCAGTTCTTC
CASSTFTGSSYNEQFF
>TRBJ2-1|TRBD2|TRBV9|.
TGTGCCAGCAGCGATCCGGGACTAGTGTCTGGTGAGCAGTTCTTC
CASSDPGLVSGEQFF
>TRBJ2-3|TRBD1|TRBV5-6|once
TGTGCCAGCAGCTGGGACAGAGATACGCAGTATTTT
CASSWDRDTQYF
>TRBJ2-5|.|TRBV23-1|many
TGCGCCAGCACCCGTGGAGGGGTGTACCAAGAGACCCAGTACTTC
CASTRGGVYQETQYF
>TRBJ2-5|.|TRBV20-1|.
TGCAGTGCAAGTTCTTTCCAGGAGACCCAGTACTTC
CSASSFQETQYF
>TRBJ1-1|.|TRBV21-1|.
TGTGCCAGCAGCCATTCCACGGGGGACTCGAACACTGAAGCTTTCTTT
CASSHSTGDSNTEAFF
>TRBJ1-1|.|TRBV4-1|.
TGCGCCAGCAGCCGTGGCGGGGGCCAGAACACTGAAGCTTTCTTT
CASSRGGGQNTEAFF
>TRBJ2-3|.|TRBV24-1|.
TGTGCCACCAGTGACATTTCGGGGGTGGTAGATACGCAGTATTTT
CATSDISGVVDTQYF
>TRBJ2-1|TRBD2|TRBV2|.
TGTGCCAGCACCAGACTAGCGGGGAGCTACTACAATGAGCAGTTCTTC
CASTRLAGSYYNEQFF
>TRBJ1-6|.|TRBV7-9|.
TGTGCCAGCAGCTTGGAGGTGGCTGATTCACCCCTCCACTTT
CASSLEVADSPLHF
>TRBJ1-6|TRBD1|TRBV19|.
TGTGCCAGTAGTATAGGAACAGGGGGCGCGAGGTCACCCCTCCACTTT
CASSIGTGGARSPLHF
>TRBJ2-1|TRBD1|TRBV19|many
TGTGCCAGTAGTTCAGCAGGGGGCGCAGTGGTAGAGCAGTTCTTC
CASSSAGGAVVEQFF
>TRBJ1-2|.|TRBV19|.
TGTGCCAGTAGTAAGAGTCGGGAAAACTATGGCTACACCTTC
CASSKSRENYGYTF
>TRBJ1-1|.|TRBV7-8|.
TGTGCCAGCAGCTTAGCGCTTAGGGGCACTGAAGCTTTCTTT
CASSLALRGTEAFF
>TRBJ1-5|.|TRBV5-6|.
TGTGCCAGCAGCCTACCCCAGGGGAAAGGTCAGCCCCAGCATTTT
CASSLPQGKGQPQHF
>TRBJ2-3|TRBD1|TRBV18|.
TGTGCCAGCTCAATCGCCGGACAGGGGGCTGGTACGCAGTATTTT
CASSIAGQGAGTQYF
>TRBJ1-1|.|TRBV7-2|.
TGTGCCAGCAGCTTTTTAAGCAGGTTGAACACTGAAGCTTTCTTT
CASSFLSRLNTEAFF
>TRBJ2-1|TRBD2|TRBV6-5|once
TGTGCCAGCAGTTACTTCGGGGAGGGCAATGAGCAGTTCTTC
CASSYFGEGNEQFF